These 28 T cell receptor beta chains were all obtained from the same sample, sequenced in a study of post-analysis software for immune sequencing data. Prepared TCR beta cDNA libraries contained unique molecular identifiers. TCRdb re-analysed the PCR reads in MiXCR, keeping a single row per CDR3 protein. Altogether about 760,000 distinct CDR3 sequences are present, less than 35% being singletons, with the ten largest covering around 0.55%. Study results and caveats: Elevated frequency relative to controls characterized four or five TRBV segments in patients, TRBV5-6, TRBV5-1 and TRBV20-1 among them.

No antigens are known for them. The sequencing sample was made of blood. The receptors shown here come from a girl aged 5 to 17 with multiple sclerosis.

This clonotype was observed once. The V and J genes are TRBV4-1 and TRBJ2-4; no firm D call. The germline V gene has CDR1 MGHRA and CDR2 YSYEKL. Trimming took off 5 bases at V and 0 bases at J, with 8 bases between the two ends. This CDR3 spans 14 amino acids. The CDR3 nucleotides read TGCGCCAGCAGCTCCGTTCGAGCCAAAAACATTCAGTACTTC. This codes for CASSSVRAKNIQYF.

The chain carries TRBV20-1 and TRBJ2-3; possible D gene TRBD1, 6 bases. The CDR3 runs to 17 residues. V lost 1 base and J 5 bases, leaving 22 bases between the germline ends. Per the germline V gene, CDR1 is DFQATT and CDR2 is SNEGSKA (reference sequence). The CDR3 DNA reads TGCAGTGCTAGAGCAACCACCGGGACAAGGGCGGGAGATACGCAGTATTTT. Its translation is CSARATTGTRAGDTQYF.

This clonotype showed up many times. This chain joins TRBV3-1 and TRBJ1-6, with TRBD1 matching 8 bases. V lost 1 base, J lost 9 bases, and 2 bases stayed unmatched. This CDR3 contains 14 residues. Germline CDR1 LGHDT, CDR2 YNNKEL (reference sequence). CDR3 residues: CASSQGDRTSPLHF. The CDR3 nucleotides are TGTGCCAGCAGCCAAGGGGACAGGACTTCACCCCTCCACTTT.

V is TRBV11-2 and J is TRBJ2-1; D is unclear. Trimming took off 9 bases at V and 8 bases at J, with 17 bases between the two ends. Germline V CDR1 and CDR2: SGHAT, FQNNGV. The CDR3 loop spans 13 amino acids. This CDR3 is CASVASNSHEQFF. CDR3 nucleotides: TGTGCCAGTGTCGCTTCTAATTCACATGAGCAGTTCTTC.

The rearrangement joins TRBV7-8 to TRBJ1-1; 10 nucleotides align to TRBD1. Per the germline V gene, CDR1 is SGHVS and CDR2 is FQNEAQ. This CDR3 has 15 residues. The J segment lost 1 base and the V segment lost 5 bases, leaving 4 bases of the junction unmatched. As DNA, the CDR3 is TGTGCCAGCAGCACCCGGACAGGGGGGAACACTGAAGCTTTCTTT. Translation gives CASSTRTGGNTEAFF.

This chain links TRBV7-2 with TRBJ2-4; D is ambiguous. Trimming removed 3 bases from V and 3 bases from J, with 12 bases in between. The CDR3 is 15 amino acids. The germline V gene encodes CDR1 SGHTA and CDR2 FQGNSA. CDR3: CASSLAPSVKNIQYF. CDR3 DNA: TGTGCCAGCAGCTTGGCTCCCTCAGTCAAAAACATTCAGTACTTC.

The chain uses TRBV5-1 and TRBJ2-1; weak D call: TRBD1 (5 bases). The length of the CDR3 is 14 residues. From germline, CDR1 is SGHRS and CDR2 YFSETQ. V was pared by 10 bases and J by 8 bases, with 22 bases between. CDR3 sequence (DNA): TGCGCCTGCACGCCAAGGGGCCTAGAGGATGAGCAGTTCTTC. It encodes CACTPRGLEDEQFF.

This clonotype came up a few times. The rearrangement uses TRBV4-2 and TRBJ1-2; possible D gene TRBD1, 5 bases. The V end lost 1 base, the J end lost 3 bases, and 9 bases lay between the germline ends. Germline CDR1 is LGHNA and CDR2 is YNFKEQ. The CDR3 consists of 14 residues. The CDR3 DNA sequence: TGTGCCAGCAGCCAAGGGACACTTTACTATGGCTACACCTTC. Its translation is CASSQGTLYYGYTF.

This clonotype was detected a few times. The chain is built from TRBV10-3 and TRBJ1-5; 7 positions match TRBD1. The CDR3 has 15 residues. Germline loops: CDR1 ENHRY, CDR2 SYGVKD. V shed 6 bases and J 1 base; nucleotides not matched to a gene: 6. For the CDR3, the DNA is TGTGCCATCAGGGAGGGCAGGGGGAGCAATCAGCCCCAGCATTTT. It is translated as CAIREGRGSNQPQHF.

The chain links TRBV5-1 to TRBJ2-3, with 7 bases aligning to TRBD1. V was pared by 6 bases and J by 4 bases, with 8 bases of the junction left unmatched. CDR1 is SGHRS and CDR2 is YFSETQ in the germline V gene. CDR3 length equals 14 residues. CDR3 sequence: CASNRQGLADTQYF. Here the CDR3 DNA reads TGCGCCAGCAATAGACAGGGTTTGGCAGATACGCAGTATTTT.

CDR3 protein: CASGSAGDPTDTQYF. The CDR3 region has the DNA TGTGCCAGCGGTTCGGCAGGGGATCCCACAGATACGCAGTATTTT. The rearrangement joins TRBV6-2 or TRBV6-3 to TRBJ2-3; possible D gene TRBD1, 6 bases. V lost 8 bases and J lost 2, with 17 bases in between. Germline CDR1 is MNHEY and CDR2 is SVGEGT. The CDR3 runs to 15 residues.

The chain carries TRBV25-1 and TRBJ2-2; D possibly corresponds to TRBD2 (7 bases). Looked up from germline, CDR1 is MGHDK and CDR2 is SYGVNS. Trimming took off 7 bases at V and 7 bases at J, with 16 bases between the two ends. The CDR3 runs 14 residues. The DNA of the CDR3 is TGTGCCAGCATAGGGGGGGGGGCCGACGGGGAGCTGTTTTTT. This translates into CASIGGGADGELFF.

J is TRBJ2-3 and V is TRBV9; 13 bases map to TRBD2. Trimming cost V 8 bases and J 5 bases; bases outside gene matches: 11. The CDR3 runs to 16 residues. Germline lookup yields CDR1 SGDLS and CDR2 YYNGEE. Here the CDR3 DNA reads TGTGCCAGTAGCACCGGGACTAGCGGGACCGAAGATACGCAGTATTTT. Translation: CASSTGTSGTEDTQYF.

This chain links TRBV9 with TRBJ2-1; 14 nucleotides line up with TRBD2. The V gene's germline CDR1 is SGDLS and CDR2 YYNGEE. The ends lost 4 bases at V and 9 bases at J; junction bases unmatched: 12. The CDR3 has 17 residues. This chain's CDR3 is CASSPSPGLAGEGEQFF. CDR3 DNA sequence: TGTGCCAGCAGCCCTTCTCCGGGACTAGCGGGAGAAGGTGAGCAGTTCTTC.

V and J are TRBV12-3 or TRBV12-4 and TRBJ2-3, with D possibly TRBD2 on 7 matching bases. This CDR3 contains 15 residues. Trimming took 7 bases from V and 6 from J, leaving 20 bases between them. Here the CDR3 DNA reads TGTGCCAGCACTCCGAGGGGGGGGGTAAGGGATACGCAGTATTTT. The encoded protein is CASTPRGGVRDTQYF.

The chain uses TRBV7-2 and TRBJ2-1; 11 positions match TRBD2. The V gene end was trimmed by 0 bases and the J gene end by 10 bases; junction bases not matched to a gene: 8. Germline lookup yields CDR1 SGHTA and CDR2 FQGNSA. The CDR3 spans 16 residues. CDR3: CASSLALAGGRREQFF. The DNA of the CDR3 is TGTGCCAGCAGCTTAGCCCTAGCGGGGGGCCGGAGGGAGCAGTTCTTC.

This clonotype was detected only a few times. The chain has TRBV6-1 and TRBJ2-1, with a tentative D call TRBD2 (5 bases). The CDR3 is 15 amino acids. Between the trimmed V and J ends, which lost 10 bases and 4 bases, there was a span of 20 bases. Germline CDR1 MNHNS, CDR2 SASEGT. In DNA, the CDR3 is TGTGCCACCAAAGACAAGGCCCTAGCATACAATGAGCAGTTCTTC. Its protein product is CATKDKALAYNEQFF.

This clonotype has just a few counts. The gene calls are TRBV20-1 and TRBJ2-7; possibly TRBD1 or TRBD2 for D (5 bases each). V was shortened by 5 bases and J by 4 bases, with 12 bases between the two germline ends. The CDR3 has 12 amino acids. Germline CDR1 DFQATT, CDR2 SNEGSKA (reference sequence). For the CDR3, the DNA is TGCAGTGCTTCCGGGACGGCATACGAGCAGTACTTC. Its translation is CSASGTAYEQYF.

This clonotype appeared once. At one end, the junction sequence differs from germline, possibly due to a read error. The chain links TRBV20-1 to TRBJ2-1; no reliable D call. There are 15 residues in the CDR3. Germline-derived CDR1 and CDR2 are DFQATT and SNEGSKA (reference sequence). CDR3 in amino acids: CSARDGLRSYNEQFF. The CDR3, as DNA: TGCAGCGCTAGAGATGGGTTGCGCTCCTACAATGAGCAGTTCTTC.

This clonotype showed up just a few times. The chain employs TRBV6-1 and TRBJ2-7; 8 nucleotides align to TRBD1. The junction had 5 bases not matched to a gene; V was cut back by 6 bases and J by 1 base. The CDR3 totals 14 residues. In germline, CDR1 is MNHNS, CDR2 SASEGT. CDR3 bases: TGTGCCAGCAGACACAGGGGGTATTCCTACGAGCAGTACTTC. Translating it yields CASRHRGYSYEQYF.

The chain carries TRBV7-9 and TRBJ1-6; 7 bases are a match to TRBD1. Germline CDR1 and CDR2: SEHNR and FQNEAQ (reference sequence). V shed 6 bases and J 10 bases; nucleotides not matched to a gene: 9. The CDR3 is made up of 14 amino acids. In DNA form, the CDR3 reads TGTGCCAGCAGTTTTACAGGGGTAGGCTCACCCCTCCACTTT. It is translated as CASSFTGVGSPLHF.

The chain recombines TRBV20-1 with TRBJ2-4, with a weak D call TRBD1 (6 bases). CDR1 is DFQATT and CDR2 is SNEGSKA in the germline V gene (reference sequence). Trimming shortened V by 1 base and J by 1 base, and 11 bases separated the two germline ends. The CDR3 spans 15 residues. The CDR3 here is CSARGQAWAKNIQYF. The CDR3 DNA sequence: TGCAGTGCTAGAGGACAGGCATGGGCCAAAAACATTCAGTACTTC.

The sample holds one count of this clonotype. This sequence joins TRBV7-2 and TRBJ2-3; TRBD2 aligns across 8 bases. The CDR3 runs 15 residues. The germline gives CDR1 SGHTA, CDR2 FQGNSA. The J segment lost 1 base and the V segment lost 3 bases, leaving 3 bases of the junction unmatched. The CDR3 DNA follows: TGTGCCAGCAGCTTCCAACTAGCGGGCACAGATACGCAGTATTTT. It is translated as CASSFQLAGTDTQYF.

This rearrangement joins TRBV6-5 to TRBJ1-5; TRBD1 matches at 9 bases. The ends lost 5 bases at V and 7 bases at J; junction bases unmatched: 3. This CDR3 spans 13 amino acids. Looked up from germline, CDR1 is MNHEY and CDR2 is SVGAGI. The CDR3 sequence is CASSRTGGQPQHF. The DNA of the CDR3 is TGTGCCAGCAGTCGAACAGGGGGCCAGCCCCAGCATTTT.

This clonotype appeared a few times. The chain is built from TRBV12-3 or TRBV12-4 and TRBJ2-1, with no clear D. The CDR3 extends over 15 amino acids. V was pared by 6 bases and J by 9 bases, with 21 bases between. The CDR3 DNA reads as TGTGCCAGCAGCGCCGGACCGTACTTCCCCCCTGAGCAGTTCTTC. This codes for CASSAGPYFPPEQFF.

This clonotype was detected only a few times. The J gene is TRBJ2-2, the V gene TRBV29-1; D not certain. The germline CDR1 and CDR2 sequences are SQVTM and ANQGSEA. With 4 bases removed from V and 4 bases from J, the gap between germline ends came to 4 bases. The length of the CDR3 is 11 residues. The CDR3 sequence: CSVVSTGELFF. CDR3 nucleotide sequence: TGCAGCGTTGTATCCACCGGGGAGCTGTTTTTT.

This clonotype occurred a few times. This chain links TRBV3-1 with TRBJ1-2, with D hard to call. Trimming cost V 0 bases and J 5 bases, with 7 bases left between them. From germline, CDR1 is LGHDT and CDR2 YNNKEL (reference sequence). This CDR3 is 13 amino acids long. CDR3 nucleotide sequence: TGTGCCAGCAGCCAAGAAGAAAGGTATGGCTACACCTTC. Translating it yields CASSQEERYGYTF.

This chain joins TRBV5-1 and TRBJ2-6; 9 bases match TRBD1. CDR3 length: 17 residues. Germline V lookup: CDR1 SGHRS, CDR2 YFSETQ. The ends lost 4 bases at V and 4 bases at J; junction bases unmatched: 9. The CDR3, as DNA: TGCGCCAGCAGCATACGGGACAGGGCAAGCGGGGCCAACGTCCTGACTTTC. As protein: CASSIRDRASGANVLTF.